The rows below give T cell receptor beta chains drawn from one sample of a study of siplizumab effects on memory and regulatory T cells. The antigens for these receptors are not known. Generated by immunoSEQ multiplex PCR, the TCRdb table keeps only in-frame clones and is missing some. The sample carries 11,000 to 15,000 clones, around 49% recorded once. Sequencing was done on a sample of CFSE-low (dividing) CD4+ T cells sorted from an allogeneic mixed lymphocyte reaction. The receptors come from a human donor in good health; the cells came from an allogeneic mixed lymphocyte reaction. Each CDR3 is given with its conserved first and last residue. The D gene is left open where the match is weak. Some rows have no size entry. The others give once, few or many, or a class for an expanded clone.

D gene,V gene,clone size,J gene,CDR3 protein,CDR3 DNA
NA,TRBV5-8,few,TRBJ1-5,CASSQGNWGNQPQHF,TGTGCCAGCAGCCAGGGAAATTGGGGCAATCAGCCCCAGCATTTT
TRBD2,TRBV7-2,few,TRBJ2-3,CASSLAGGRTDTQYF,TGTGCCAGCAGCTTAGCGGGAGGGCGCACAGATACGCAGTATTTT
TRBD1,TRBV2,NA,TRBJ1-5,CASTMDRGGNQPQHF,TGTGCCAGCACTATGGACAGGGGAGGCAATCAGCCCCAGCATTTT
NA,TRBV7-2,few,TRBJ1-3,CASSFVADSGNTIYF,TGTGCCAGCAGCTTTGTGGCAGACTCTGGAAACACCATATATTTT
NA,TRBV5-8,few,TRBJ2-1,CASSHRDTQNNEQFF,TGTGCCAGCAGTCACCGGGACACCCAAAACAATGAGCAGTTCTTC
TRBD1,TRBV5-6,NA,TRBJ1-1,CASSTRQGYTEAFF,TGTGCCAGCAGCACACGACAGGGTTACACTGAAGCTTTCTTT
NA,TRBV5-4,NA,TRBJ1-1,CASTQRGGWTEAFF,TGTGCCAGCACCCAGCGGGGGGGGTGGACTGAAGCTTTCTTT
NA,TRBV21-1,NA,TRBJ1-5,CASSKEGVLGPQHF,TGTGCCAGCAGCAAAGAGGGGGTTCTGGGGCCCCAGCATTTT
NA,TRBV10-3,NA,TRBJ2-2,CAISDRGREAGELFF,TGTGCCATCAGTGACCGGGGGCGCGAAGCCGGGGAGCTGTTTTTT
NA,TRBV18,NA,TRBJ1-1,CASSPSMNTEAFF,TGTGCCAGCTCACCTTCCATGAACACTGAAGCTTTCTTT
NA,TRBV7-9,NA,TRBJ1-2,CASSPYDYGYTF,TGTGCCAGCAGCCCGTATGACTATGGCTACACCTTC
TRBD1,TRBV6-6,NA,TRBJ2-5,CASSPGTVGAETQYF,TGTGCCAGCAGTCCCGGGACAGTTGGTGCAGAGACCCAGTACTTC
TRBD1,TRBV6-5,NA,TRBJ2-7,CASSYSGTGGYEQYF,TGTGCCAGCAGTTACTCGGGGACAGGGGGTTACGAGCAGTACTTC
TRBD1,TRBV6-1,NA,TRBJ2-1,CASTPRTGEQFF,TGTGCCAGCACCCCAAGGACAGGTGAGCAGTTCTTC
TRBD1,TRBV15,NA,TRBJ1-2,CATSRDRRGSDYTF,TGTGCCACCAGCAGAGATCGCAGGGGGTCCGACTACACCTTC
TRBD2,TRBV11-3,NA,TRBJ2-3,CASSLWSGSADTQYF,TGTGCCAGCAGCTTATGGAGCGGGAGTGCAGATACGCAGTATTTT
TRBD1,TRBV6-5,few,TRBJ1-2,CASSTRTGLSDGYTF,TGTGCCAGCAGTACCCGGACAGGGTTATCGGATGGCTACACCTTC
TRBD1,TRBV27,few,TRBJ1-2,CASSSWTGTGYTF,TGTGCCAGCAGTTCTTGGACAGGGACCGGCTACACCTTC
TRBD1,TRBV2,large,TRBJ2-2,CASSGQGLRTGELFF,TGTGCCAGCAGTGGACAGGGATTGAGGACCGGGGAGCTGTTTTTT
NA,TRBV2,few,TRBJ1-4,CASKLGQNNEKLFF,TGTGCCAGCAAGTTGGGGCAGAATAATGAAAAACTGTTTTTT
NA,TRBV18,NA,TRBJ2-1,CASSPLLHNEQFF,TGTGCCAGCTCACCACTTTTGCACAATGAGCAGTTCTTC
NA,TRBV11-1,NA,TRBJ2-5,CASSTWTAEQETQYF,TGTGCCAGCAGCACATGGACGGCTGAACAAGAGACCCAGTACTTC
NA,TRBV5-1,NA,TRBJ2-7,CASSARNEQYF,TGCGCCAGCAGCGCTAGAAACGAGCAGTACTTC
NA,TRBV6-5,few,TRBJ1-2,CASSYSTGSRGGYTF,TGTGCCAGCAGTTACTCGACAGGTTCCCGGGGCGGCTACACCTTC
NA,TRBV10-3,NA,TRBJ2-7,CAIRPERGSYEQYF,TGTGCCATAAGACCGGAAAGGGGCTCCTACGAGCAGTACTTC
TRBD2,TRBV6-1,NA,TRBJ2-1,CASRGLGRGYNEQFF,TGTGCCAGCAGGGGGCTGGGGAGGGGATACAATGAGCAGTTCTTC
TRBD1,TRBV27,NA,TRBJ2-7,CASSLTDRGPYEQYF,TGTGCCAGCAGTCTCACGGACAGGGGGCCCTACGAGCAGTACTTC
TRBD1,TRBV29-1,NA,TRBJ2-5,CSVETGTGGVQETQYF,TGCAGCGTGGAAACCGGGACAGGGGGCGTACAAGAGACCCAGTACTTC
NA,TRBV7-9,NA,TRBJ2-7,CASSRRGDTYEQYF,TGTGCCAGCAGCAGGAGAGGGGACACCTACGAGCAGTACTTC
NA,TRBV10-3,NA,TRBJ1-4,CAIKTGSNEKLFF,TGTGCCATCAAGACAGGCAGTAATGAAAAACTGTTTTTT
NA,TRBV7-5,NA,TRBJ1-1,CASSWEGQGAEAFF,TGTGCCAGCAGCTGGGAGGGGCAGGGGGCTGAAGCTTTCTTT
TRBD2,TRBV19,NA,TRBJ2-3,CASRAQGRGVTDTQYF,TGTGCCAGTAGGGCGCAGGGGCGGGGGGTCACAGATACGCAGTATTTT
TRBD1,TRBV25-1,NA,TRBJ1-2,CASSLGQGTYGYTF,TGTGCCAGCAGTCTGGGACAGGGAACCTATGGCTACACCTTC
TRBD2,TRBV5-1,NA,TRBJ2-1,CASSLLAGGSHNEQFF,TGCGCCAGCAGCTTATTAGCGGGGGGGTCCCACAATGAGCAGTTCTTC
NA,TRBV30,few,TRBJ1-5,CAWSGGGKQPQHF,TGTGCCTGGAGTGGCGGGGGGAAGCAGCCCCAGCATTTT
NA,TRBV6-5,NA,TRBJ1-2,CASRQLNRANYGYTF,TGTGCCAGCAGACAACTTAACAGAGCTAACTATGGCTACACCTTC
NA,TRBV2,once,TRBJ2-3,CASSSGHGGARDTQYF,TGTGCCAGCAGTTCCGGGCATGGGGGCGCACGTGATACGCAGTATTTT
NA,TRBV2,once,TRBJ1-1,CASSDRSMSTEAFF,TGTGCCAGCAGCGACAGGTCCATGAGCACTGAAGCTTTCTTT
NA,TRBV6-6,few,TRBJ1-2,CASDRGANYGYTF,TGTGCCAGCGACCGGGGCGCTAACTATGGCTACACCTTC
TRBD1,TRBV18,NA,TRBJ2-7,CASSPLRDRVGYEQYF,TGTGCCAGCTCACCCCTGAGAGACAGGGTTGGTTACGAGCAGTACTTC
NA,TRBV9,medium-sized,TRBJ1-3,CASSAGTLGGNTIYF,TGTGCCAGCAGCGCCGGGACGCTGGGGGGAAACACCATATATTTT
NA,TRBV5-1,NA,TRBJ2-2,CASSFRTENTGELFF,TGCGCCAGCAGCTTTCGTACAGAGAACACCGGGGAGCTGTTTTTT
TRBD1,TRBV30,NA,TRBJ1-4,CAWIEQGANEKLFF,TGTGCCTGGATCGAACAGGGGGCTAATGAAAAACTGTTTTTT
NA,TRBV5-5,once,TRBJ2-7,CASSAYSHNYEQYF,TGTGCCAGCAGCGCCTACAGTCATAACTACGAGCAGTACTTC
NA,TRBV5-4,medium-sized,TRBJ2-1,CASSLEVYNEQFF,TGTGCCAGCAGCTTGGAAGTATACAATGAGCAGTTCTTC
TRBD2,TRBV7-3,NA,TRBJ2-3,CASSPSGGTDTQYF,TGTGCCAGCAGCCCTAGCGGGGGCACAGATACGCAGTATTTT
NA,TRBV14,NA,TRBJ1-2,CASSQVPYWDYGYTF,TGTGCCAGCAGCCAGGTCCCATATTGGGACTATGGCTACACCTTC
NA,TRBV14,medium-sized,TRBJ1-6,CASSLRTNSPLHF,TGTGCCAGCAGCCTCCGGACCAATTCACCCCTCCACTTT
NA,TRBV27,NA,TRBJ1-2,CASSLRGSGYTF,TGTGCCAGCAGTTTGAGAGGGAGCGGCTACACCTTC
NA,TRBV2,NA,TRBJ2-4,CASKTALGAKNIQYF,TGTGCCAGCAAGACGGCCCTGGGGGCCAAAAACATTCAGTACTTC
NA,TRBV5-1,NA,TRBJ2-1,CASSLGQTSYNEQFF,TGCGCCAGCAGCCTAGGACAGACCTCCTACAATGAGCAGTTCTTC
NA,TRBV5-4,NA,TRBJ1-4,CASSSRDTANEKLFF,TGTGCCAGCAGCTCCCGGGACACGGCTAATGAAAAACTGTTTTTT
NA,TRBV25-1,NA,TRBJ2-3,CASSANSGDTQYF,TGTGCCAGCAGTGCCAATAGCGGAGATACGCAGTATTTT
NA,TRBV7-2,medium-sized,TRBJ1-5,CASSLDRAYQPQHF,TGTGCCAGCAGCTTAGACAGGGCGTATCAGCCCCAGCATTTT
NA,TRBV7-2,few,TRBJ1-5,CASSLVGGRNQPQHF,TGTGCCAGCAGCTTAGTCGGCGGACGCAATCAGCCCCAGCATTTT
NA,TRBV7-2,few,TRBJ2-7,CASTFGVGSYEQYF,TGTGCCAGCACCTTTGGGGTAGGATCCTACGAGCAGTACTTC
NA,TRBV6-6,once,TRBJ1-1,CASSYSSRPNTEAFF,TGTGCCAGCAGTTACTCGTCCAGGCCGAACACTGAAGCTTTCTTT
NA,TRBV10-1,NA,TRBJ2-7,CASILLDRGPLELKRGRYEQYF,TGCGCCAGCATCCTCCTGGACAGGGGCCCTCTAGAATTAAAGCGGGGGAGATACGAGCAGTACTTC
TRBD1,TRBV5-1,few,TRBJ1-3,CASSTGQGASGNTIYF,TGCGCCAGCAGCACCGGACAGGGGGCATCGGGAAACACCATATATTTT